These 27 T cell receptor beta chains originate from one sample sequenced in a study of monozygotic twins with inflammatory bowel disease. TCRdb reanalyzed the 5' RACE reads, giving one entry per CDR3 protein sequence and no DNA. The table lists 300,000 to 450,000 distinct CDR3 sequences. The material sequenced was blood. All receptors derive from a human donor with ulcerative colitis or Crohn's disease, or a healthy co-twin of an affected twin (not recorded which).

V usage is TRBV18 and J usage is TRBJ2-2; checking the TCRdb D call of TRBD1 is not possible without DNA. This CDR3 has 15 residues. The germline gives CDR1 KGHSH, CDR2 LQKENI. The CDR3 here is CASSPTGYDTGELFF.

This CDR3 reads CSVDLDRFYNEQFF. The chain is built from TRBV29-1 and TRBJ2-1; TCRdb reports TRBD1, a call that lacks DNA to check it against. The germline V gene has CDR1 SQVTM and CDR2 ANQGSEA. CDR3 size: 14 residues.

The chain links TRBV12-3 or TRBV12-4 to TRBJ2-7; lacking DNA, the TRBD1 call made by TCRdb goes unchecked. The CDR3 is made up of 14 amino acids. This CDR3 reads CASSLDRGNYEQYF.

J is TRBJ2-3 and V is TRBV5-1; with no DNA, the TCRdb D assignment of TRBD1 cannot be verified. The CDR3 contains 15 residues. Per the germline V gene, CDR1 is SGHRS and CDR2 is YFSETQ. CDR3 protein: CASRREGSSTDTQYF.

V usage is TRBV29-1 and J usage is TRBJ2-1; as DNA is missing, the TRBD2 call by TCRdb cannot be tested. The CDR3 has 18 residues. The germline V gene has CDR1 SQVTM and CDR2 ANQGSEA. The CDR3 region is CSVVSSGGRGSSYNEQFF.

CDR3 loop: CSANGLANYGYTF. This chain uses TRBV20-1 with TRBJ1-2. This CDR3 comprises 13 residues. The V gene's germline CDR1 is DFQATT and CDR2 SNEGSKA (reference sequence).

The chain combines TRBV5-5 with TRBJ2-1; TCRdb's D gene call, TRBD2, goes unchecked for lack of DNA. Germline V lookup: CDR1 SGHKS, CDR2 YYEKEE (reference sequence). CDR3 length: 14 amino acids. CDR3 amino acids: CPSSLLGGQAEQFF.

The V call is TRBV7-2, the J call TRBJ2-1; there is no DNA to check the TCRdb D call of TRBD1. The CDR3 totals 14 residues. CDR1 and CDR2 (germline): SGHTA, FQGNSA. The CDR3 sequence is CASSSGTGYNEQFF.

The genes are TRBV5-6 and TRBJ1-1. From germline, CDR1 is SGHDT and CDR2 YYEEEE. The CDR3 runs to 14 residues. The chain's CDR3 is CASSLEAGYTEAFF.

The CDR3: CSATSGGILYEQYF. V gene TRBV20-1 combines with J gene TRBJ2-7; TCRdb reports TRBD2, a call that lacks DNA to check it against. Germline CDR1 and CDR2: DFQATT and SNEGSKA (reference sequence). The CDR3 sequence is 14 residues long.

The V and J genes are TRBV5-1 and TRBJ1-1. Germline CDR1 SGHRS, CDR2 YFSETQ. This CDR3 comprises 17 residues. The CDR3 here is CASSLHISGDMNTEAFF.

The V call is TRBV20-1, the J call TRBJ1-4; lacking DNA, the TRBD1 call made by TCRdb goes unchecked. The CDR3 length is 15 residues. Germline V CDR1 and CDR2: DFQATT, SNEGSKA (reference sequence). The CDR3 spells CSARDLGQGGEKLFF.

This chain links TRBV7-9 with TRBJ1-5. The germline gives CDR1 SEHNR, CDR2 FQNEAQ (reference sequence). The CDR3 consists of 16 residues. The CDR3 reads CASSLGSGGPNQPQHF.

The chain carries TRBV10-3 and TRBJ1-2; TCRdb lists TRBD1, though no DNA is available to test this call. This CDR3 spans 13 amino acids. From germline, CDR1 is ENHRY and CDR2 SYGVKD. This CDR3 reads CAISGTGVYGYTF.

The CDR3 protein is CASSPPWDTLPQYF. The V call is TRBV18, the J call TRBJ2-5; checking the TCRdb D call of TRBD1 is not possible without DNA. CDR1 and CDR2 (germline): KGHSH, LQKENI. The CDR3 covers 14 residues.

The chain uses TRBV20-1 and TRBJ2-5; TCRdb designates TRBD2, a call that cannot be tested without DNA. This CDR3 comprises 13 residues. From germline, CDR1 is DFQATT and CDR2 SNEGSKA (reference sequence). The CDR3 sequence is CSARAGGLETQYF.

V and J are TRBV12-3 or TRBV12-4 and TRBJ2-7; lacking DNA, the TRBD2 call made by TCRdb goes unchecked. The CDR3 has 19 residues. This CDR3 reads CASSTSGTSGDLIFFEQYF.

The genes are TRBV5-5 and TRBJ2-7; the TCRdb call, TRBD2, lacks DNA for checking. This CDR3 region has 16 residues. Looked up from germline, CDR1 is SGHKS and CDR2 is YYEKEE (reference sequence). CDR3 sequence reads: CASSLGASAQTYEQYF.

This chain links TRBV11-2 with TRBJ2-7; TCRdb returns TRBD2, unconfirmable since there is no DNA. The CDR3 extends over 14 amino acids. CDR1 SGHAT and CDR2 FQNNGV come from the germline V gene. CDR3 sequence: CASSLGLNHLEQYF.

V is TRBV30 and J is TRBJ2-3. Per the germline V gene, CDR1 is GTSNPN and CDR2 is SVGIG (reference sequence). This CDR3 contains 12 residues. CDR3 sequence reads: CAWSVSGITQYF.

The gene calls are TRBV30 and TRBJ2-1; no DNA is available, so the TRBD2 call from TCRdb remains unchecked. The germline V gene encodes CDR1 GTSNPN and CDR2 SVGIG (reference sequence). The CDR3 consists of 15 residues. CDR3 sequence reads: CAWSLPSRSYNEQFF.

CDR3 region: CASSQDSFVGQFF. The genes are TRBV4-3 and TRBJ2-1. This CDR3 spans 13 amino acids. Germline assignment: CDR1 LGHNA and CDR2 YSLEER.

The chain joins TRBV6-2 or TRBV6-3 to TRBJ1-6; TCRdb reports TRBD1, a call that lacks DNA to check it against. The CDR3 sequence is 16 residues long. In germline, CDR1 is MNHEY, CDR2 SVGEGT. The CDR3 is CASSRRNNPGGSPLHF.

CDR3 sequence: CSASSLSSGSYEQYF. The J gene is TRBJ2-7, the V gene TRBV20-1. This CDR3 has 15 residues. The germline gives CDR1 DFQATT, CDR2 SNEGSKA (reference sequence).

V gene TRBV5-1 combines with J gene TRBJ2-7; lacking DNA, the TRBD1 call made by TCRdb goes unchecked. This CDR3 is built from 14 residues. Germline CDR1 SGHRS, CDR2 YFSETQ. This CDR3 reads CASSDGQPTNEQYF. Full variable domain (rest looked up from reference TRBV5-1 and TRBJ2-7): KAGVTQTPRYLIKTRGQQVTLSCSPISGHRSVSWYQQTPGQGLQFLFEYFSETQRNKGNFPGRFSGRQFSNSRSEMNVSTLELGDSALYLCASSDGQPTNEQYFGPGTRLTVT.

The rearrangement uses TRBV10-2 and TRBJ1-1. The CDR3 spans 13 residues. Germline CDR1 reads WSHSY; CDR2 reads SAAADI. Here the CDR3 reads CASSVTLVTEAFF.

The chain uses TRBV15 and TRBJ2-1; without DNA, the TCRdb call of TRBD2 cannot be checked. Per germline, CDR1 LNHNV and CDR2 YYDKDF (reference sequence). The CDR3 consists of 15 residues. CDR3 region: CATSGRLEGWDEQFF.